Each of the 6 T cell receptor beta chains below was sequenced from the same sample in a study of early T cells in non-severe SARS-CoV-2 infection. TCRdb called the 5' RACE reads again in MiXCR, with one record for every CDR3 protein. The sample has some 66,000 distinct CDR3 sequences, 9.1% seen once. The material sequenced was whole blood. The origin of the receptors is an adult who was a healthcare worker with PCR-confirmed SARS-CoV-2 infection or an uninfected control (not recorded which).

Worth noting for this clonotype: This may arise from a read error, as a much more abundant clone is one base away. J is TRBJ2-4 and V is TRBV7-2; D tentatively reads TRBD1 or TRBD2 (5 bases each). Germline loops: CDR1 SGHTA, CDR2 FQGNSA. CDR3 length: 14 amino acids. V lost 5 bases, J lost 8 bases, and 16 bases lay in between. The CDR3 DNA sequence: TGTGCCAGCAGCCCAGGGACGGGTAGGGACATTCAGTACTTC. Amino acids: CASSPGTGRDIQYF.

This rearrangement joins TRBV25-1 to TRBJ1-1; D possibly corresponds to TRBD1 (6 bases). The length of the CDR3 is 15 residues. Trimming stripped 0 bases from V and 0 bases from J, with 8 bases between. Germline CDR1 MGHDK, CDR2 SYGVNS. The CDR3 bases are TGTGCCAGCAGTGAATATAGGGGGATGAACACTGAAGCTTTCTTT. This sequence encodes CASSEYRGMNTEAFF.

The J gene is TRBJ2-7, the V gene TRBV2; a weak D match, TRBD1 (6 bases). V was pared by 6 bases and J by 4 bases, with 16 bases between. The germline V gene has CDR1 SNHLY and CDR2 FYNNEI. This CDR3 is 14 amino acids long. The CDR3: CASSAGVIGYEQYF. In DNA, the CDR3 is TGTGCCAGCAGCGCAGGGGTTATCGGGTACGAGCAGTACTTC. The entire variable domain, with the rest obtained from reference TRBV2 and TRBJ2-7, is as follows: EPEVTQTPSHQVTQMGQEVILRCVPISNHLYFYWYRQILGQKVEFLVSFYNNEISEKSEIFDDQFSVERPDGSNFTLKIRSTKLEDSAMYFCASSAGVIGYEQYFGPGTRLTVT.

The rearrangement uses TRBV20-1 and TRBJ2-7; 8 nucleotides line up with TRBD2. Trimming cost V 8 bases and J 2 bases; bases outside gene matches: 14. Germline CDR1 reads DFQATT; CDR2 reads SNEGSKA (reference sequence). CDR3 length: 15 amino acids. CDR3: CSLYPAGTSPYEQYF. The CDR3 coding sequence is TGCAGTCTATACCCAGCCGGGACTAGTCCCTACGAGCAGTACTTC.

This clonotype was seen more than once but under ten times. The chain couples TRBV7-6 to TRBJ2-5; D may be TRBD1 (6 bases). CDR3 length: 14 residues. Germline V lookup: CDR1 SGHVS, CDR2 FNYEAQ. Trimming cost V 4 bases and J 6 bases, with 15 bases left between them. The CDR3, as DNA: TGTGCCAGCAGCTCAGGACAGTCTGGGCAGACCCAGTACTTC. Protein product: CASSSGQSGQTQYF.

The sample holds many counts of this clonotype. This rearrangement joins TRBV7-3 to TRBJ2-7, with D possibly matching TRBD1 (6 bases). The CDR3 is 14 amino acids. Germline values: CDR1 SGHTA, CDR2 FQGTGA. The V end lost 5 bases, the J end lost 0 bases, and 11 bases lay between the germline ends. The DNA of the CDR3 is TGTGCCAGCAGCCTTCAGGGGAGCTCCTACGAGCAGTACTTC. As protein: CASSLQGSSYEQYF.